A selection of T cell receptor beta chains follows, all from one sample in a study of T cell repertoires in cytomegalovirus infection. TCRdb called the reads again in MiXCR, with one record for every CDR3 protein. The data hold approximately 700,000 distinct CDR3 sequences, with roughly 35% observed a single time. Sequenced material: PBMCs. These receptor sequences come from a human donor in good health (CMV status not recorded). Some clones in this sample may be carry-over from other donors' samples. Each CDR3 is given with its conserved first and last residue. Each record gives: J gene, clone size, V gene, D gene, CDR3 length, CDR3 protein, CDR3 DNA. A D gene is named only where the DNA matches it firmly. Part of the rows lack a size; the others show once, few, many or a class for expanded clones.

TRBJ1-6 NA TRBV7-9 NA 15 CASSLKTGANSPLHF TGTGCCAGCAGCTTAAAAACCGGGGCGAATTCACCCCTCCACTTT
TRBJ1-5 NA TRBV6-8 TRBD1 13 CACGQGSNQPQHF TGTGCCTGTGGACAGGGGAGCAATCAGCCCCAGCATTTT
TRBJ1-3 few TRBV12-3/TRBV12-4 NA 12 CASSPGGYTIYF TGTGCCAGCAGCCCCGGCGGTTACACCATATATTTT
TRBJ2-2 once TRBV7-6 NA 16 CASSLVGRPNTGGLFF TGTGCCAGCAGCTTAGTAGGGAGGCCGAACACCGGGGGGCTGTTTTTT
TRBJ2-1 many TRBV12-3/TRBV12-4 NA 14 CASSSAEQLIEQFF TGTGCCAGCAGTTCAGCGGAACAACTGATTGAGCAGTTCTTC
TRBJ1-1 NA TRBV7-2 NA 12 CDSSQVPTESFF TGTGACAGCAGCCAAGTCCCCACTGAATCTTTCTTT
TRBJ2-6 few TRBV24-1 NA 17 CATSDRGLNSGANVLTF TGTGCCACCAGTGACCGGGGACTTAACTCTGGGGCCAACGTCCTGACTTTC
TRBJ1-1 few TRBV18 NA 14 CASSPLDKNTEAFF TGTGCCAGCTCACCTTTGGACAAGAACACTGAAGCTTTCTTT
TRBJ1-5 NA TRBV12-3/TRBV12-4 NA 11 CASSLAGPQHF TGTGCCAGCAGTTTGGCGGGGCCCCAGCATTTT
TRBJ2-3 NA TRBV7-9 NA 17 CASSATVQGPHTDTQYF TGTGCCAGCAGCGCGACGGTACAGGGCCCTCACACAGATACGCAGTATTTT
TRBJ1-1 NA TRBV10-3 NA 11 CAISVGTEAFF TGTGCCATCAGTGTAGGTACTGAAGCTTTCTTT
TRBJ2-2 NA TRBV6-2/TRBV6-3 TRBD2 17 CASSYSRLAVNTGELFF TGTGCCAGCAGTTACTCGAGACTAGCGGTGAACACCGGGGAGCTGTTTTTT
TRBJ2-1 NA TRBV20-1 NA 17 CSARVFGRGREEDEQFF TGCAGTGCTAGGGTTTTTGGGAGGGGGCGGGAGGAGGATGAGCAGTTCTTC
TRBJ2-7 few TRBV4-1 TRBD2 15 CASSQVRTSGYEQYF TGCGCCAGCAGCCAAGTAAGGACTAGCGGCTACGAGCAGTACTTC
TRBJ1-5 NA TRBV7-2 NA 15 CDSSENPRSNQPQNF TGTGACAGCAGTGAGAATCCCAGAAGCAATCAGCCCCAGAATTTT
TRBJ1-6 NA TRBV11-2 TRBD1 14 CASSPTGGSSPLHF TGTGCCAGCAGCCCGACAGGGGGTAGTTCACCCCTCCACTTT
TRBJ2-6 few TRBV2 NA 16 CASSVRGLTGANVLTF TGTGCCAGCAGTGTAAGGGGCCTGACGGGGGCCAACGTCCTGACTTTC
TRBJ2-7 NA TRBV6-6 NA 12 CASSYPPHEQYF TGTGCCAGCAGTTACCCACCGCACGAGCAGTACTTC
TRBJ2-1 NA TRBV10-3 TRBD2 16 CAISESASGRATEQFF TGTGCCATCAGTGAGTCGGCTAGCGGGAGGGCCACTGAGCAGTTCTTC
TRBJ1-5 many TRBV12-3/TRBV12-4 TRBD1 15 CASSLRDRSLSPQHF TGTGCCAGCAGCTTACGGGACAGGTCTCTATCGCCCCAGCATTTT
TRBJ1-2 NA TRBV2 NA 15 CASKEGFSVFYGYTF TGTGCCAGCAAGGAAGGTTTTTCAGTTTTCTATGGCTACACCTTC
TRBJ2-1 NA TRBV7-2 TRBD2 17 CASSFVGLAGLYNEQFF TGTGCCAGCAGCTTCGTAGGACTAGCGGGCCTTTACAATGAGCAGTTCTTC
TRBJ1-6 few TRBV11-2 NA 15 CASSPMDSYNSPLHF TGTGCCAGCAGCCCGATGGACAGCTATAATTCACCCCTCCACTTT
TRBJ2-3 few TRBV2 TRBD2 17 CASSLDPIAGVTDTQYF TGTGCCAGCAGCTTGGACCCAATAGCGGGAGTCACAGATACGCAGTATTTT
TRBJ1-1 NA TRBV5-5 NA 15 CASVGGWSMNTEAFF TGTGCCAGCGTCGGAGGGTGGAGTATGAACACTGAAGCTTTCTTT
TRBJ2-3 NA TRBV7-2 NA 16 CASSRIAWGQGDTQYF TGTGCCAGCAGTAGAATAGCGTGGGGGCAGGGAGATACGCAGTATTTT
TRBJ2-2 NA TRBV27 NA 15 CASSSFPYDTGELFF TGTGCCAGCAGTTCTTTTCCATATGACACCGGGGAGCTGTTTTTT
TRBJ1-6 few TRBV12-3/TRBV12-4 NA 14 CASSKHGTDSPLHF TGTGCCAGCAGTAAACACGGGACGGATTCACCCCTCCACTTT
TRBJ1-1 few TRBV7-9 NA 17 CASRSLRRSPLNTEAFF TGTGCCAGCAGATCCCTCAGACGATCCCCTCTGAACACTGAAGCTTTCTTT
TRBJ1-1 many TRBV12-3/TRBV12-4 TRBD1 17 CASRPNRAGGQNTEAFF TGTGCCAGCAGACCTAACCGGGCAGGGGGCCAGAACACTGAAGCTTTCTTT
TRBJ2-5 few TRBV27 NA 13 CASSLPYQETQYF TGTGCCAGCAGTCTACCGTACCAAGAGACCCAGTACTTC
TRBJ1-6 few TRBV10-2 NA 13 CASSEAGNSPLHF TGCGCCAGCAGCGAGGCAGGAAATTCACCCCTCCACTTT
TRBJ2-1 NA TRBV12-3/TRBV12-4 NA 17 CASSFLAVLRGTNEQFF TGTGCCAGCAGTTTTCTCGCGGTCCTCAGGGGAACGAATGAGCAGTTCTTC
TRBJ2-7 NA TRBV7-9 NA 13 CASRPTSQYEQYF TGTGCCAGCAGACCGACTAGTCAATACGAGCAGTACTTC
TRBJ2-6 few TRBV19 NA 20 CASSMRDEGDWLAGANVLTF TGTGCCAGTAGTATGCGAGATGAGGGTGACTGGTTAGCTGGGGCCAACGTCCTGACTTTC
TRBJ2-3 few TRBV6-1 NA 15 CASSFRVGSTDTQYF TGTGCCAGCAGTTTTCGAGTTGGGAGCACAGATACGCAGTATTTT
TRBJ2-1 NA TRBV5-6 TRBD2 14 CASSLRLAFREQFF TGTGCCAGCAGCTTACGACTAGCGTTTCGTGAGCAGTTCTTC
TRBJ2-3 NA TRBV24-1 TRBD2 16 CATSDLSAGGTDTQYF TGTGCCACCAGTGATTTGAGCGCGGGAGGCACAGATACGCAGTATTTT
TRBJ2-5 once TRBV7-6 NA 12 CASCLRQETQYF TGTGCCAGCTGTCTGCGGCAAGAGACCCAGTACTTC
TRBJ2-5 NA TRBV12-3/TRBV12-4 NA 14 CASSLVPRSETQYF TGTGCCAGCAGTTTAGTTCCGAGATCCGAGACCCAGTACTTC
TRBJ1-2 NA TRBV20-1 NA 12 CSAITYVYGYTF TGCAGTGCTATAACATACGTCTATGGCTACACCTTC
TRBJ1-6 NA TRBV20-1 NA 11 CSARVNSPLHF TGCAGTGCTAGGGTCAATTCACCCCTCCACTTT
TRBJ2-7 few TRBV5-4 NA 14 CASSLSRFSYEQYF TGTGCCAGCAGCTTGAGCAGGTTCTCCTACGAGCAGTACTTC
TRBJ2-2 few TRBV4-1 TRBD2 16 CASSLRLAGNTGELFF TGCGCCAGCAGCCTTCGACTAGCGGGGAACACCGGGGAGCTGTTTTTT
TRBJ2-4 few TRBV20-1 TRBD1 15 CSARSGTGGKNIQYF TGCAGTGCTAGATCTGGGACAGGGGGCAAAAACATTCAGTACTTC
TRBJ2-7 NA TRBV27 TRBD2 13 CASRPSGVGEQYF TGTGCCAGCAGGCCTAGCGGGGTTGGCGAGCAGTACTTC
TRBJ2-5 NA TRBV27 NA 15 CASSFRQIEGETQYF TGTGCCAGCAGTTTCCGACAGATAGAAGGGGAGACCCAGTACTTC
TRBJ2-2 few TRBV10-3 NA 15 CAISGGRGYTGELFF TGTGCCATCAGTGGAGGGCGGGGATACACCGGGGAGCTGTTTTTT
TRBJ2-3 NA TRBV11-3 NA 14 CARILASGTDTQYF TGTGCCAGAATCTTAGCTAGCGGCACAGATACGCAGTATTTT
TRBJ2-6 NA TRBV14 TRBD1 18 CASSLKWGQSSGANVLTF TGTGCCAGCAGCCTCAAATGGGGACAGTCATCTGGGGCCAACGTCCTGACTTTC
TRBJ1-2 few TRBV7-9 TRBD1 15 CASSYSGQGMYGYTF TGTGCCAGCAGCTACTCGGGACAGGGGATGTATGGCTACACCTTC